Listed here is a single TCR beta chain. Original processing notes: Nucleated cell number was recorded as an estimate derived from reference gene primer amplification. The method was immunoSEQ multiplex PCR; TCRdb's version includes in-frame clones alone and lacks a portion of them. V, J and clone size were drawn from that table, and D and trimming were deduced from the DNA. The table includes approximately 270,000 clones, approximately 89% detected once. The CDR3 spans 14 residues. Trimming cost V 5 bases and J 1 base, with 10 bases left between them. Looked up from germline, CDR1 is MNHEY and CDR2 is SVGEGT. The data were obtained in a study of blood T cell repertoires in COVID-19. About the study: Samples of COVID-19 (acute and convalescent) were obtained from the United States, Italy and Spain. Nucleic acid was either cDNA or gDNA, and it came from T cells, B-cell-depleted T cells, or PBMCs.

What was sequenced was peripheral blood. The origin of this receptor is a middle-aged man with active or convalescent COVID-19. V gene TRBV6-2 or TRBV6-3 combines with J gene TRBJ2-3, with D unresolved. CDR3: CASSISVGTDTQYF. As DNA, the CDR3 is TGTGCCAGCAGTATCAGCGTTGGCACAGATACGCAGTATTTT.